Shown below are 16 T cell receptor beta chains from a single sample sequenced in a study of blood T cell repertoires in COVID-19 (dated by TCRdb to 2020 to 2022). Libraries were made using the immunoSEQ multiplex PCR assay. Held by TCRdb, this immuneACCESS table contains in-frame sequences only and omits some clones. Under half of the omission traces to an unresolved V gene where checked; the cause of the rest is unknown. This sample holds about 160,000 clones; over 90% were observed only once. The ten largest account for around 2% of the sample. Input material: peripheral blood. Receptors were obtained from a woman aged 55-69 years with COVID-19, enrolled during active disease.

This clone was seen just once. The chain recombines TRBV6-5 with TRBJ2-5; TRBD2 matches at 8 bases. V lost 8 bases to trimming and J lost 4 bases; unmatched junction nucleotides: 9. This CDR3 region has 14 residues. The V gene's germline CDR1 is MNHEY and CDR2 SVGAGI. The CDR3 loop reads CASSPREGRETQYF. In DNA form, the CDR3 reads TGTGCCAGCTCCCCTCGGGAGGGCCGAGAGACCCAGTACTTC.

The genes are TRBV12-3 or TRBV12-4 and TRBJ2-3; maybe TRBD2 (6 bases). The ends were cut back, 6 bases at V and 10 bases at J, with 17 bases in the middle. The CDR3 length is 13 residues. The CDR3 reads CASSQVDGLSQYF. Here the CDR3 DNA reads TGTGCCAGCAGCCAAGTCGATGGACTATCGCAGTATTTT.

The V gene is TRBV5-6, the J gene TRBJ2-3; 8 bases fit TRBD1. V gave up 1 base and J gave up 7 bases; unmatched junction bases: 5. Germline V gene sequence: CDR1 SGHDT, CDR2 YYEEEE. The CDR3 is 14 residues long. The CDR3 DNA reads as TGTGCCAGCAGCTTGAGACAGGGGACCAATACGCAGTATTTT. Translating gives CASSLRQGTNTQYF.

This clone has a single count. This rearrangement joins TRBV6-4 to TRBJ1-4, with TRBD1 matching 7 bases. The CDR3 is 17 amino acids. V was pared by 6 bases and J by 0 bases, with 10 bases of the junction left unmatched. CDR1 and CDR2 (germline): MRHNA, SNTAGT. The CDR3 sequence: CASRAGQARATNEKLFF. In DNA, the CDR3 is TGTGCCAGCAGAGCCGGACAGGCTAGAGCAACTAATGAAAAACTGTTTTTT.

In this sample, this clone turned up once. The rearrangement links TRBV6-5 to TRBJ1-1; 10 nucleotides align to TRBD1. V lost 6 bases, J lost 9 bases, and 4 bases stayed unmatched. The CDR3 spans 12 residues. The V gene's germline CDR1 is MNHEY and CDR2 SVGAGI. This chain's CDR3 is CASRGQGLKAFF. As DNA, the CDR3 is TGTGCCAGCAGGGGACAGGGGCTAAAAGCTTTCTTT.

Here the CDR3 reads CASSLGGQGLYEQYF. The CDR3 DNA reads TGTGCCAGCAGCTTGGGTGGACAGGGCTTATACGAGCAGTACTTC. The rearrangement uses TRBV5-8 and TRBJ2-7; TRBD1 aligns across 8 bases. Germline values: CDR1 SGHTS, CDR2 YDEGEE. The CDR3 loop spans 15 amino acids. Trimming removed 0 bases from V and 4 bases from J; junction bases left unmatched: 6.

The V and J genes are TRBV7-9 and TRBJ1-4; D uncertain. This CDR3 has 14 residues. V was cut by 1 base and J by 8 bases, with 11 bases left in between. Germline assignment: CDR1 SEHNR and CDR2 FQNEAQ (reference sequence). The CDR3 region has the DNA TGTGCCAGCAGCTTAGATCTAGGTGGAGAAAAACTGTTTTTT. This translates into CASSLDLGGEKLFF.

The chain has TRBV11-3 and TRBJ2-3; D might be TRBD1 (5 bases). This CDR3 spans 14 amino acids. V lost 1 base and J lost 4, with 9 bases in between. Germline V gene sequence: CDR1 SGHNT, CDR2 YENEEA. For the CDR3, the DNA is TGTGCCAGCAGCTTAGGGGGCCGGGCAGATACGCAGTATTTT. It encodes CASSLGGRADTQYF. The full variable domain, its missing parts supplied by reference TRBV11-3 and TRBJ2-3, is EAGVVQSPRYKIIEKKQPVAFWCNPISGHNTLYWYLQNLGQGPELLIRYENEEAVDDSQLPKDRFSAERLKGVDSTLKIQPAELGDSAVYLCASSLGGRADTQYFGPGTRLTVL.

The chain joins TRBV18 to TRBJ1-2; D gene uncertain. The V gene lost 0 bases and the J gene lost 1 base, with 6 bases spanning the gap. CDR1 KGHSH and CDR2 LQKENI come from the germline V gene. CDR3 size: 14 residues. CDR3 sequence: CASSPPSLNYGYTF. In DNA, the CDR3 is TGTGCCAGCTCACCACCGTCACTTAACTATGGCTACACCTTC.

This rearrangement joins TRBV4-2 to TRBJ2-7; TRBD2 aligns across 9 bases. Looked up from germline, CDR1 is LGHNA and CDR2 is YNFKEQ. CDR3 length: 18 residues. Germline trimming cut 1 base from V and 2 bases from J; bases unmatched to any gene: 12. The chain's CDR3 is CASSQAVSSSGGTYEQYF. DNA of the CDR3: TGTGCCAGCAGCCAAGCGGTCTCAAGTAGCGGGGGAACCTACGAGCAGTACTTC.

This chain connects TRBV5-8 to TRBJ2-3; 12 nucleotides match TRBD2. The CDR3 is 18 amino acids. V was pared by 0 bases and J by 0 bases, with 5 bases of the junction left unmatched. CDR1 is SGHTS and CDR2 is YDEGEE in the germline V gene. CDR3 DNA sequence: TGTGCCAGCAGCTTGGGACTAGCGGGGGCGACTAGCACAGATACGCAGTATTTT. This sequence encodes CASSLGLAGATSTDTQYF.

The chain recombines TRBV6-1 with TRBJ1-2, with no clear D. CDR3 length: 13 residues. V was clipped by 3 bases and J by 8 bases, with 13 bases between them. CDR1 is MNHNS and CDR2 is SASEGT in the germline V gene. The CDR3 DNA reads TGTGCCAGCAGTGATGTAACAGCTCAAGGCTACACCTTC. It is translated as CASSDVTAQGYTF.

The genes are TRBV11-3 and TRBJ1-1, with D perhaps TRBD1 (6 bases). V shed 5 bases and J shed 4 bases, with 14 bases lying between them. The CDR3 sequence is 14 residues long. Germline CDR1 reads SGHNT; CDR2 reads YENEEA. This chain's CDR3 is CASSKQGGSTEAFF. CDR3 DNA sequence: TGTGCCAGCAGCAAACAGGGTGGTAGCACTGAAGCTTTCTTT.

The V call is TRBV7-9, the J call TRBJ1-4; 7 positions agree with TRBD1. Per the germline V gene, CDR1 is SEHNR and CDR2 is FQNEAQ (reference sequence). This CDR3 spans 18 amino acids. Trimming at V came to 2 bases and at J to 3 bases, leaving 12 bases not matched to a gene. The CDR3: CASSLSWDRYLPNEKLFF. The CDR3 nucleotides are TGTGCCAGCAGCTTATCCTGGGACAGATACCTTCCTAATGAAAAACTGTTTTTT.

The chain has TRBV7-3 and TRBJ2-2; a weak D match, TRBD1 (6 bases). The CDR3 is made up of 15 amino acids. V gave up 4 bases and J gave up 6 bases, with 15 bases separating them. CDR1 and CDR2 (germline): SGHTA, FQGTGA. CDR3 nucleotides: TGTGCCAGCAGCTACGGTTTGGGGGCCGCCGGGGAGCTGTTTTTT. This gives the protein CASSYGLGAAGELFF.

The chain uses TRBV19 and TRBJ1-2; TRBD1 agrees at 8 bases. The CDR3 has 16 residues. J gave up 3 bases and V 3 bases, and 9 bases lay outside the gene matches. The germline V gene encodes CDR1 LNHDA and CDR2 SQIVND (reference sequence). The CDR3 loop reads CASSILPGQVYYGYTF. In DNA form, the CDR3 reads TGTGCCAGTAGTATCCTGCCGGGACAGGTATACTATGGCTACACCTTC.